The source of this TCR beta chain is a study of lymphopenia after photon versus proton radiotherapy (dated by TCRdb to between 2017 and 2020). As for the study more broadly: The immunological effects of photon versus proton radiation therapy were compared in patients with gastrointestinal tumors who developed high-grade lymphopenia. The cohort comprised 15 to 20 patients with gastrointestinal tumors who received either photon or proton therapy and then developed lymphopenia. The study was designed to characterize how the impact on the immune system differs between the two radiation modalities.

As to this clone: This receptor's antigen is unknown. Base qualities are missing; no much larger clone stands one base away.

Here V drops 5 bases and J drops 7 bases, and the junction holds 9 bases not matched to any gene. Inclusive of the bounding cysteine and phenylalanine, the CDR3 is 15 residues long. Just CDR3 DNA is preserved here, 45 bases in frame from base 1. As encoded in the germline V gene (reference sequence), CDR1 is MNHEY while CDR2 is SMNVEV. Overall results and qualifications from the work: Across the cohort, a larger post-nadir drop in TCR diversity was inversely correlated with overall survival time among patients who died. The survival association was assessed only in patients who died, and the authors presented better survival with proton therapy as a possibility rather than a demonstrated result. After the lymphocyte count nadir, repertoires from photon-treated patients showed oligoclonal expansion, particularly of CD8+ Temra cells, and this expansion drove the decline in diversity. Proton-treated patients stayed relatively stable during treatment, while photon-treated patients lost naive T cells and TCR diversity and gained effector/memory populations.

Library creation used the immunoSEQ multiplex PCR assay. Deep sequencing of rearranged TCR beta loci, alongside multiparametric flow cytometry, was used to profile T cell repertoires. TCRdb mirrors the immuneACCESS table, restricted to in-frame sequences. Some clones are absent from its copies; in checked studies, under half trace to an unresolved V gene, and the reason for the others is unknown. For this sample there are about 50,000 clones; under 95% appear just once. Approximately 18% of the sample is taken by the ten largest. This material consisted of peripheral blood, taken from a patient treated with photon-based radiotherapy. This TCR was sampled from a woman in her 40s with cholangiocarcinoma. The chain was built from TRBV27 and TRBJ2-1; 9 middle bases align to TRBD1. CDR3 reads: CASSPRGQGRNEQFF. The DNA sequence is as follows: TGTGCCAGCAGTCCGAGGGGACAGGGTAGGAATGAGCAGTTCTTC.